Sequencing of this T cell receptor (beta chain) was carried out in a study of T-cell reconstitution after alpha-beta-depleted transplantation in children. V shed 4 bases and J 0 bases; nucleotides not matched to a gene: 10. Germline V gives CDR1 MNHEY, CDR2 SMNVEV (reference sequence). The CDR3 length is 18 residues. The authors prepared the TCRbeta library with unique molecular identifiers. In TCRdb, the PCR reads were re-called with MiXCR into one record per CDR3 protein. The data contain approximately 590,000 distinct CDR3 sequences, about 11% of them singletons. V usage is TRBV27 and J usage is TRBJ2-2, with 8 bases aligning to TRBD1. This receptor was identified in a human donor who donated a stem cell graft to a child with acute myeloid leukemia. Sequencing was performed on PBMCs from the stem cell graft donor, taken from the stem cell graft. CDR3 sequence: CASSWYRGNSPNTGELFF. DNA for the CDR3: TGTGCCAGCAGTTGGTACAGGGGGAACTCACCGAACACCGGGGAGCTGTTTTTT.